These 32 T cell receptor beta chains share one sample of origin, sequenced in a study of breast tumors, draining lymph nodes, adjacent tissues (dated by TCRdb to about 2016). Preparation of the library involved multiplex PCR. TCRdb names Illumina HiSeq 2000 as the instrument used. TCRdb took the public reads, trimmed them with fastp at Q25, ran MiXCR for clone calling and kept in-frame beta chains. Entries are consolidated by CDR3 protein sequence, retaining the most common genes and DNA. Counted in this sample were about 200,000 distinct CDR3 sequences; about 34% of them appeared once. Over 3.5% of the sample is held by the ten biggest clonotypes. Lymph node samples were obtained from the axillary draining lymph nodes of breast cancer patients. The sequencing sample was made of axillary lymph node tissue. The receptors derive from a female donor with breast cancer. Some clones in this sample may be carry-over from other donors' samples.

CDR3 sequence: CASSLVGGATPFYNSPLHF. The CDR3 DNA reads TGTGCCAGCAGTTTAGTGGGAGGAGCTACCCCTTTCTATAATTCACCCCTCCACTTT. The gene calls are TRBV12-3 or TRBV12-4 and TRBJ1-6; D call uncertain. The CDR3 spans 19 residues. The V end lost 1 base, the J end lost 3 bases, and 19 bases lay between the germline ends.

This clonotype was seen ten or more times. The chain couples TRBV7-3 to TRBJ2-5; 7 bases line up with TRBD2. With 4 bases clipped from V and 4 bases from J, the junction kept 3 bases outside the gene matches. The CDR3 runs to 13 residues. Germline V gene lookup returns CDR1 SGHTA and CDR2 FQGTGA. CDR3 coding DNA: TGTGCCAGCAGCTGGGAGGGTCGAGAGACCCAGTACTTC. It translates to CASSWEGRETQYF.

In this sample, this clonotype turned up many times. J is TRBJ2-7 and V is TRBV7-2; unclear D gene. The CDR3 covers 12 residues. Germline-derived CDR1 and CDR2 are SGHTA and FQGNSA. V was trimmed by 3 bases and J by 0 bases, leaving 3 bases between them. For the CDR3, the DNA is TGTGCCAGCAGCTTCCTCTCCTACGAGCAGTACTTC. Translation gives CASSFLSYEQYF.

This clonotype was counted only a few times. CDR3 protein: CASSPPLAAISFSSYNEQFF. Here the CDR3 DNA reads TGCGCCAGCAGCCCTCCACTAGCGGCAATTTCATTTAGCTCCTACAATGAGCAGTTCTTC. The J gene is TRBJ2-1, the V gene TRBV5-1, with 8 bases lining up with TRBD2. Germline V gene sequence: CDR1 SGHRS, CDR2 YFSETQ. The trim removed 4 bases at V and 0 bases at J, leaving 18 bases unmatched. The CDR3 contains 20 residues.

Concerning this clonotype itself: Being one base from a much bigger clone, this may be a read error. The gene calls are TRBV29-1 and TRBJ2-2; 11 bases align to TRBD1. Trimming took 4 bases from V and 4 from J; bases not matched to a gene: 5. The CDR3 has 15 amino acids. Germline-derived CDR1 and CDR2 are SQVTM and ANQGSEA. DNA of the CDR3: TGCAGCGTTGGGGGACAGGGGGTCTTCACCGGGGAGCTGTTTTTT. Translating gives CSVGGQGVFTGELFF.

This clonotype was detected only a few times. The rearrangement joins TRBV6-1 to TRBJ2-1, with TRBD2 identical over 14 bases. V shed 10 bases, J shed 0 bases, and the junction held 8 bases outside the gene matches. Germline CDR1 MNHNS, CDR2 SASEGT. The CDR3 consists of 17 residues. CDR3 in amino acids: CATRGTSGRSSYNEQFF. Here the CDR3 DNA reads TGTGCCACCCGGGGGACTAGCGGGAGAAGCTCCTACAATGAGCAGTTCTTC.

This clonotype was counted ten times or more. J is TRBJ2-5 and V is TRBV30, with D tentatively TRBD1 or TRBD2 (5 bases each). The germline CDR1 and CDR2 sequences are GTSNPN and SVGIG (reference sequence). The CDR3 totals 15 residues. V lost 2 bases, J lost 4 bases, and 17 bases lay in between. CDR3 region: CAWSPPDFGAETQYF. The CDR3 DNA is TGTGCCTGGAGTCCCCCGGACTTTGGGGCAGAGACCCAGTACTTC.

This clonotype showed up many times. This sequence joins TRBV2 and TRBJ1-2; TRBD1 matches 9 bases. V dropped 3 bases and J dropped 8; count of bases not matched to a gene: 10. Germline loops: CDR1 SNHLY, CDR2 FYNNEI. The CDR3 is 15 residues long. The CDR3 loop reads CASSDKTGGRGGYTF. CDR3 nucleotide sequence: TGTGCCAGCAGTGATAAAACAGGGGGCCGCGGGGGCTACACCTTC. Using reference TRBV2 and TRBJ1-2 for the parts outside the CDR3, the full variable domain is EPEVTQTPSHQVTQMGQEVILRCVPISNHLYFYWYRQILGQKVEFLVSFYNNEISEKSEIFDDQFSVERPDGSNFTLKIRSTKLEDSAMYFCASSDKTGGRGGYTFGSGTRLTVV.

V usage is TRBV5-4 and J usage is TRBJ2-5; 8 nucleotides agree with TRBD2. This CDR3 is built from 14 residues. Unmatched junction bases numbered 7, after V lost 5 bases and J lost 4 bases. Germline V gene data show CDR1 as SGHNT and CDR2 as YYREEE (reference sequence). The CDR3 is CASSFSGGRETQYF. In DNA, the CDR3 is TGTGCCAGCAGTTTCAGCGGGGGCCGAGAGACCCAGTACTTC.

The table lists this clonotype with a count of one. The V gene is TRBV20-1, the J gene TRBJ2-5, with D possibly TRBD2 on 6 matching bases. Deletions cut 0 bases from V and 5 bases from J, with 19 bases between. This CDR3 spans 16 amino acids. CDR1 is DFQATT, CDR2 SNEGSKA, per germline (reference sequence). CDR3 nucleotides: TGCAGTGCTAGAGACCCGACCGCCCTGGGGGGTGAGACCCAGTACTTC. This codes for CSARDPTALGGETQYF.

The CDR3 bases are TGTGCCACCAGTCACCCGGGGGAGTTGGGGGAGCTGTTTTTT. Its translation is CATSHPGELGELFF. V gene TRBV24-1 combines with J gene TRBJ2-2; maybe TRBD2 (6 bases). V lost 6 bases to trimming and J lost 8 bases, with 15 bases between them. The germline V gene has CDR1 KGHDR and CDR2 SFDVKD. This CDR3 has 14 residues.

J is TRBJ2-1 and V is TRBV24-1, with 7 bases lining up with TRBD2. J was trimmed by 7 bases and V by 5 bases; bases with no gene match: 13. CDR3 size: 16 residues. Germline values: CDR1 KGHDR, CDR2 SFDVKD. The CDR3 region is CATSASGAGSGNEQFF. CDR3 bases: TGTGCCACCAGTGCTTCAGGAGCGGGAAGCGGAAATGAGCAGTTCTTC.

The chain carries TRBV11-2 and TRBJ2-7; 9 nucleotides match TRBD1. V shed 3 bases and J 1 base; nucleotides not matched to a gene: 7. In germline, CDR1 is SGHAT, CDR2 FQNNGV. This CDR3 has 16 residues. CDR3 loop: CASSLNRDRESYEQYF. CDR3 bases: TGTGCCAGCAGCTTGAACCGGGACAGGGAGTCCTACGAGCAGTACTTC.

To note about this clonotype: The limits of the CDR3 on the DNA are not certain, so only TCRdb's listed CDR3 is given. V usage is TRBV10-3 and J usage is TRBJ1-3. 19 amino acids form the CDR3, both terminal residues included. CDR1 and CDR2 from the germline V gene are ENHRY and SYGVKD. CDR3 in amino acids: CAISQERSYEQYFGNTIYF.

Many counts were recorded for this clonotype. The chain carries TRBV25-1 and TRBJ1-5; 10 bases line up with TRBD1. CDR3 length equals 15 residues. Germline-derived CDR1 and CDR2 are MGHDK and SYGVNS. With 8 bases clipped from V and 6 bases from J, the junction kept 10 bases outside the gene matches. The DNA for the CDR3 is TGTGCCAGCCCGGACAGGGGGGATTGGCGTCAGCCCCAGCATTTT. Its translation: CASPDRGDWRQPQHF.

The table lists this clonotype with many counts. The rearrangement joins TRBV28 to TRBJ1-2, with D perhaps matching TRBD1 (5 bases). V shed 5 bases and J shed 7 bases, with 11 bases lying between them. The CDR3 length is 12 residues. CDR1 and CDR2 (germline): MDHEN, SYDVKM. The CDR3 DNA reads as TGTGCCAGCAGTCCAGGGACGGGTGGCTACACCTTC. Protein product: CASSPGTGGYTF.

This clonotype was observed at least ten times. The chain couples TRBV12-3 or TRBV12-4 to TRBJ2-5, with 8 bases matching TRBD2. With 3 bases clipped from V and 1 base from J, the junction kept 4 bases outside the gene matches. This CDR3 region has 15 residues. This CDR3 is CASSFSGRRQETQYF. Written as DNA, the CDR3 is TGTGCCAGCAGTTTCAGCGGGAGACGCCAAGAGACCCAGTACTTC.

Note on this clonotype: This may arise from a read error, as a much more abundant clone is one base away. This chain connects TRBV10-2 to TRBJ2-3, with D possibly being TRBD2 (6 bases). The V end lost 6 bases, the J end lost 2 bases, and 18 bases lay between the germline ends. Germline V CDR1 and CDR2: WSHSY, SAAADI. This CDR3 is 16 amino acids long. CDR3 sequence: CASRLGAGGATDTQYF. The CDR3 nucleotides read TGCGCCAGCAGGCTCGGGGCGGGCGGGGCCACAGATACGCAGTATTTT.

This clonotype was recorded at least ten times. The rearrangement uses TRBV19 and TRBJ1-5; tentatively, D is TRBD1 (6 bases). The V and J ends lost 2 bases and 5 bases respectively, with 10 bases between them. CDR3 length: 14 amino acids. Germline V gene sequence: CDR1 LNHDA, CDR2 SQIVND (reference sequence). This CDR3 reads CASSILGGDQPQHF. CDR3 bases: TGTGCCAGTAGTATATTGGGGGGCGATCAGCCCCAGCATTTT.

Many counts were recorded for this clonotype. The V call is TRBV9, the J call TRBJ1-2; D is possibly TRBD1 (5 bases). This CDR3 is built from 14 residues. Germline V gene data show CDR1 as SGDLS and CDR2 as YYNGEE. Between the trimmed V and J ends, which lost 0 bases and 3 bases, there was a span of 9 bases. The CDR3 DNA follows: TGTGCCAGCAGCGTAGGACAGCGATACTATGGCTACACCTTC. Amino acid sequence: CASSVGQRYYGYTF.

To note about this clonotype: Mismatch with germline at one junction end may stem from a read error. The chain joins TRBV7-6 to TRBJ2-1, with 10 bases aligning to TRBD2. The CDR3 is made up of 17 amino acids. CDR1 is SGHVS, CDR2 FNYEAQ, per germline. In nucleotides, the CDR3 is TGTACCAGCAGCTTAGAAGCTAGCGGGAGCTCCTACAATCAGCAGTTCTTC. This encodes CTSSLEASGSSYNQQFF.

This clonotype appeared many times. This chain uses TRBV10-2 with TRBJ1-4; TRBD1 matches at 7 bases. Trimming at V came to 6 bases and at J to 10 bases, leaving 11 bases not matched to a gene. CDR1 is WSHSY, CDR2 SAAADI, per germline. The CDR3 is 14 amino acids. The DNA for the CDR3 is TGCGCCAGCAGGGTAGACAGGGCTTCTGGAAAACTGTTTTTT. Translation gives CASRVDRASGKLFF.

This clonotype came up once. The V and J genes are TRBV2 and TRBJ2-7; TRBD2 agrees at 8 bases. With V trimmed by 6 bases and J by 1 base, 2 bases remained unmatched. The CDR3 runs 13 residues. Per the germline V gene, CDR1 is SNHLY and CDR2 is FYNNEI. CDR3 in DNA: TGTGCCAGCAGCGGGGGGGAGTCCTACGAGCAGTACTTC. This sequence encodes CASSGGESYEQYF.

The genes are TRBV9 and TRBJ2-5; 9 bases line up with TRBD2. The V segment lost 4 bases and the J segment 9 bases; nucleotides outside the gene matches: 7. In germline, CDR1 is SGDLS, CDR2 YYNGEE. The CDR3 contains 13 residues. The CDR3 region is CASSPWSGRSQYF. The CDR3 DNA sequence: TGTGCCAGCAGCCCCTGGAGCGGGAGGTCCCAGTACTTC.

The sample holds many counts of this clonotype. V gene TRBV2 combines with J gene TRBJ1-5; D perhaps matches TRBD1 (6 bases). This CDR3 region has 15 residues. V was trimmed by 6 bases and J by 1 base, leaving 13 bases between them. In germline, CDR1 is SNHLY, CDR2 FYNNEI. As DNA, the CDR3 is TGTGCCAGCAGCTTACAGGGTACCAGCAATCAGCCCCAGCATTTT. Translating gives CASSLQGTSNQPQHF.

This clonotype was counted between two and nine times. V and J are TRBV2 and TRBJ1-1; a weak D match, TRBD1 (5 bases). The V gene's germline CDR1 is SNHLY and CDR2 FYNNEI. The CDR3 consists of 13 residues. Trimming removed 1 base at V and 4 bases at J, with 7 bases between. The CDR3 sequence is CASSEVRGTEAFF. As DNA, the CDR3 is TGTGCCAGCAGTGAAGTTAGGGGCACTGAAGCTTTCTTT.

At least ten counts were recorded for this clonotype. This rearrangement joins TRBV7-2 to TRBJ2-7, with D perhaps matching TRBD1 or TRBD2 (5 bases each). CDR1 and CDR2 (germline): SGHTA, FQGNSA. CDR3 length: 11 residues. Deletions cut 5 bases from V and 6 bases from J, with 8 bases between. Written as DNA, the CDR3 is TGTGCCAGCAGCACCGGGGCCGAGCAGTACTTC. Encoded protein: CASSTGAEQYF.

This clonotype was seen at least ten times. V gene TRBV7-3 combines with J gene TRBJ2-2; D is undetermined. There are 14 residues in the CDR3. Between the trimmed V and J ends, which lost 1 base and 7 bases, there was a span of 10 bases. Germline-derived CDR1 and CDR2 are SGHTA and FQGTGA. DNA of the CDR3: TGTGCCAGCAGCTTAATCTCTGAAATCGGGGAGCTGTTTTTT. This sequence encodes CASSLISEIGELFF.

There are many counts of this clonotype. The CDR3 nucleotides are TGTGCCAGCAGTTTAAGGGACAGGGGGTTGTTGGGGCAGTACTTC. It codes for CASSLRDRGLLGQYF. The rearrangement links TRBV12-3 or TRBV12-4 to TRBJ2-7, with TRBD1 matching over 11 bases. The CDR3 length is 15 residues. Trimming cost V 2 bases and J 9 bases; bases outside gene matches: 9.

Many counts were recorded for this clonotype. The V gene is TRBV11-2, the J gene TRBJ2-2; 10 bases fit TRBD2. Trimming took 7 bases from V and 5 from J; bases not matched to a gene: 4. Germline assignment: CDR1 SGHAT and CDR2 FQNNGV. This CDR3 spans 14 amino acids. The CDR3 nucleotides read TGTGCCAGCACCGCTAGCGGGGGTACCGGGGAGCTGTTTTTT. Amino acids: CASTASGGTGELFF. The complete variable domain, with remaining parts taken from reference TRBV11-2 and TRBJ2-2, reads EAGVAQSPRYKIIEKRQSVAFWCNPISGHATLYWYQQILGQGPKLLIQFQNNGVVDDSQLPKDRFSAERLKGVDSTLKIQPAKLEDSAVYLCASTASGGTGELFFGEGSRLTVL.

J is TRBJ1-5 and V is TRBV3-1; a weak D match, TRBD1 (5 bases). V shed 0 bases and J shed 4 bases, with 16 bases lying between them. Germline values: CDR1 LGHDT, CDR2 YNNKEL (reference sequence). This CDR3 is 17 amino acids long. CDR3 residues: CASSQDLGGTLNQPQHF. The DNA for the CDR3 is TGTGCCAGCAGCCAAGATTTGGGGGGGACCCTGAATCAGCCCCAGCATTTT.

The sample holds many counts of this clonotype. This chain uses TRBV2 with TRBJ1-4; D is possibly TRBD1 (5 bases). The CDR3 spans 14 residues. Looked up from germline, CDR1 is SNHLY and CDR2 is FYNNEI. V shed 2 bases and J shed 10 bases, with 14 bases lying between them. The CDR3 spells CASSERQGKGKLFF. Written as DNA, the CDR3 is TGTGCCAGCAGTGAACGGCAGGGAAAGGGAAAACTGTTTTTT.